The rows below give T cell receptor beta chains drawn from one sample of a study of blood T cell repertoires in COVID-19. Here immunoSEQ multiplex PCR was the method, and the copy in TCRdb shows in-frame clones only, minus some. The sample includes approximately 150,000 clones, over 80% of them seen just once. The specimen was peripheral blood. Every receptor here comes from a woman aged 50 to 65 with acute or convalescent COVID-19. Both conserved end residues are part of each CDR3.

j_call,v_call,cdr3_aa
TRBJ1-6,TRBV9,CASSVVSGNSPLHF
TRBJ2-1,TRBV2,CASKPLAGANNEQFF
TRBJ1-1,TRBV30,CAWIKKPGKHEAFF
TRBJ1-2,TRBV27,CASSLSQGAYGYTF
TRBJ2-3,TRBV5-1,CASKVASTDTQYF
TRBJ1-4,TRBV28,CASSFYRQVNEKLFF
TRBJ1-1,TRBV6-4,CASSAGQGEAFF
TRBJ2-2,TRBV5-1,CASSFLSGVNTGELFF
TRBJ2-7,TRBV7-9,CASSPGTGLTYEQYF
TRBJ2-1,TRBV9,CASSAAGGHEQFF
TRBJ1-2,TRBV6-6,CASSYTGAEGYTF
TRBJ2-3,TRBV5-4,CASSDTSSTDTQYF
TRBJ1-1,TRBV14,CASSHLLRGANTEAFF
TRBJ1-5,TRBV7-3,CASSSRQGPAEPQHF
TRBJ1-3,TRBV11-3,CASSSRLTGNTIYF
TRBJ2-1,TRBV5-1,CASSELTGDHEQFF
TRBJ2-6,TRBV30,CAWSVGAGANVLTF
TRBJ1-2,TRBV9,CASSVVGRGSNYGYTF
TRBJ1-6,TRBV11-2,CASSLDRVNSPLHF